These T cell receptor beta chains were read from a single sample in a study of blood T cells in healthy people across ages. In TCRdb, the 5' RACE reads were re-called with MiXCR into one record per CDR3 protein. Among a few hundred thousand distinct CDR3 sequences listed, 52% were seen once. Sequenced sample: blood. Receptors originate from a man between 60 and 70 years old in good health. Each CDR3 is given with its conserved first and last residue.

v_call	j_call	cdr3_aa
TRBV12-3/TRBV12-4	TRBJ1-4	CASSLAGTGELFF
TRBV7-8	TRBJ2-7	CASANGGQSTFEQYF
TRBV2	TRBJ2-6	CASHKLQTSGANVLTF
TRBV4-3	TRBJ2-1	CASSHQLAGTSYNEQFF
TRBV7-2	TRBJ2-1	CASSLLPGTSGASSYNEQFF
TRBV6-5	TRBJ2-3	CASSRRTRTDTQYF
TRBV20-1	TRBJ1-1	CSARDQNREAFF
TRBV20-1	TRBJ1-2	CSARVKVGGYTF
TRBV7-9	TRBJ2-3	CASSSGTGWTDTQYF
TRBV7-8	TRBJ2-1	CASSSLAGNKGYNEQFF
TRBV28	TRBJ2-1	CASSGGGLSYNEQFF
TRBV7-2	TRBJ2-2	CASSPPGGGAGSSGELFF
TRBV29-1	TRBJ2-7	CSVIKGYYEQYF
TRBV11-2	TRBJ2-7	CASSYPPSDQFLSSYEQYF
TRBV7-2	TRBJ2-1	CASSLVSRGHNEQFF
TRBV20-1	TRBJ2-6	CSARGAEKSGANVLTF
TRBV2	TRBJ1-6	CASSETAGVPLHF
TRBV12-3/TRBV12-4	TRBJ2-1	CASSWPGPNNEQFF
TRBV4-2	TRBJ2-7	CASSQDLYQGSYEQYF
TRBV3-1	TRBJ1-2	CASSTRDRSNYGYTF
TRBV11-2	.	CASSPMNRETQYF
TRBV28	.	CASSSVTGRGETQYF
TRBV9	TRBJ2-1	CASSVVDRHEQFF
TRBV7-9	TRBJ1-1	CASSLAAGSEAFF
TRBV20-1	TRBJ2-2	CSARVGPNTGELFF
TRBV2	TRBJ2-1	CASDKQGLDEQFF
TRBV27	TRBJ2-7	CASSIRTSGSYEQYF